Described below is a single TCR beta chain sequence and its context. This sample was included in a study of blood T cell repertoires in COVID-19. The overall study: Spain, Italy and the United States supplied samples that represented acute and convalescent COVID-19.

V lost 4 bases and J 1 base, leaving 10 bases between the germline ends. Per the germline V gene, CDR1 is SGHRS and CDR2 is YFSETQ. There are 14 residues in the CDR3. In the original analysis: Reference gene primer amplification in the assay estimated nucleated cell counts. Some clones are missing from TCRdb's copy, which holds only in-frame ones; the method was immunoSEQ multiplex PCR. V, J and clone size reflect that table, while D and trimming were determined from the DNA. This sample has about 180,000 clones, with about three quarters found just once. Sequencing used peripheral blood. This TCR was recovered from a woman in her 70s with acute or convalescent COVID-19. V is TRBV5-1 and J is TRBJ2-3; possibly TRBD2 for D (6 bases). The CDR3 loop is CASSPAGRTDTQYF. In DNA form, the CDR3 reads TGCGCCAGCAGCCCGGCGGGGCGCACAGATACGCAGTATTTT. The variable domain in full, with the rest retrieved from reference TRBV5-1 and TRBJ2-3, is KAGVTQTPRYLIKTRGQQVTLSCSPISGHRSVSWYQQTPGQGLQFLFEYFSETQRNKGNFPGRFSGRQFSNSRSEMNVSTLELGDSALYLCASSPAGRTDTQYFGPGTRLTVL.